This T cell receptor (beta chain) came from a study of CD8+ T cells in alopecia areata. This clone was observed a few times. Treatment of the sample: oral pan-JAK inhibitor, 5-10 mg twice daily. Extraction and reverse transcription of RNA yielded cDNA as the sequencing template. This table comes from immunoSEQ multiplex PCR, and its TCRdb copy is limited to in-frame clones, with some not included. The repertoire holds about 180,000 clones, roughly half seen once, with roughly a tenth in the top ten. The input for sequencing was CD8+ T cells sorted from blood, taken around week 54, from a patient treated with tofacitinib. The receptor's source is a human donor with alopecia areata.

CDR3 in DNA: TGTGCCAGTAGAAGACTAGCGGGACTCTCCAATGAGCAGTTCTTC. Translating it yields CASRRLAGLSNEQFF. This sequence joins TRBV19 and TRBJ2-1; 11 positions agree with TRBD2. The germline V gene has CDR1 LNHDA and CDR2 SQIVND (reference sequence). This CDR3 is 15 amino acids long. V shed 6 bases, J shed 6 bases, and the junction held 7 bases outside the gene matches.